This is a list of T cell receptor beta chains from one sample in a study of T cells in Graves' hyperthyroidism and ophthalmopathy. TCRdb processed the multiplex PCR reads anew with MiXCR; each CDR3 protein has one entry. This table holds fewer than 650,000 distinct CDR3 sequences, 14% found once. The sample comprised blood. The receptors stem from a young woman with Graves' ophthalmopathy. Each CDR3 is given with its conserved first and last residue. Each record gives: clone size, J gene, V gene, D gene, CDR3 DNA, CDR3 protein. A D gene is named only where the DNA matches it firmly. Where a row states a size, it is once, few, many or the class of an expanded clone; other rows omit it.

clone size: few
J gene: TRBJ2-5
V gene: TRBV30
D gene: -
CDR3 DNA: TGTGCCTGGAGTGCTCTGGGAGCCCAGTACTTC
CDR3 protein: CAWSALGAQYF

clone size: many
J gene: TRBJ2-1
V gene: TRBV9
D gene: TRBD2
CDR3 DNA: TGTGCCAGCAACAAGGGAGCTAGCGGGAGCAGTAATGAGCAGTTCTTC
CDR3 protein: CASNKGASGSSNEQFF

clone size: -
J gene: TRBJ2-7
V gene: TRBV6-1
D gene: -
CDR3 DNA: TGTGCCAGCAGTGAGGGTCGTGGGCAGGAGAGAGAGCAGTACTTC
CDR3 protein: CASSEGRGQEREQYF

clone size: -
J gene: TRBJ2-1
V gene: TRBV10-3
D gene: TRBD2
CDR3 DNA: TGTGCCATCAGTGAGGGTAGCGGGAGAAGAGAGCAGTTCTTC
CDR3 protein: CAISEGSGRREQFF

clone size: many
J gene: TRBJ2-1
V gene: TRBV27
D gene: TRBD2
CDR3 DNA: TGTGCCAGCAGACTAGCGGGAGTAAATGAGCAGTTCTTC
CDR3 protein: CASRLAGVNEQFF

clone size: many
J gene: TRBJ1-1
V gene: TRBV28
D gene: TRBD1
CDR3 DNA: TGTGCCAGTTTCAGGGGGCTGGTACAGGGGAACACTGAAGCTTTCTTT
CDR3 protein: CASFRGLVQGNTEAFF

clone size: many
J gene: TRBJ2-5
V gene: TRBV11-2
D gene: -
CDR3 DNA: TGTGCCAGCAGCCTCCAGTCGGACGTCCCGGGGACCCAGTACTTC
CDR3 protein: CASSLQSDVPGTQYF

clone size: -
J gene: TRBJ2-1
V gene: TRBV6-5
D gene: -
CDR3 DNA: TGTGCCAGCAGTTACGTCTTAGCGGCCCCCCGGATTGATGAGCAGTTCTTC
CDR3 protein: CASSYVLAAPRIDEQFF

clone size: many
J gene: TRBJ1-3
V gene: TRBV7-8
D gene: -
CDR3 DNA: TGTGCCAGCAGCTTAGACGGCTCTGGAAACACCATATATTTT
CDR3 protein: CASSLDGSGNTIYF

clone size: many
J gene: TRBJ1-2
V gene: TRBV28
D gene: TRBD1
CDR3 DNA: TGTGCCAGCAGGACAGGGGCATACTATGGCTACACCTTC
CDR3 protein: CASRTGAYYGYTF

clone size: -
J gene: TRBJ1-1
V gene: TRBV4-1
D gene: -
CDR3 DNA: TGCGCCAGCAGCCAAAGATCAGGGGTTCGGACTGAAGCTTTCTTT
CDR3 protein: CASSQRSGVRTEAFF